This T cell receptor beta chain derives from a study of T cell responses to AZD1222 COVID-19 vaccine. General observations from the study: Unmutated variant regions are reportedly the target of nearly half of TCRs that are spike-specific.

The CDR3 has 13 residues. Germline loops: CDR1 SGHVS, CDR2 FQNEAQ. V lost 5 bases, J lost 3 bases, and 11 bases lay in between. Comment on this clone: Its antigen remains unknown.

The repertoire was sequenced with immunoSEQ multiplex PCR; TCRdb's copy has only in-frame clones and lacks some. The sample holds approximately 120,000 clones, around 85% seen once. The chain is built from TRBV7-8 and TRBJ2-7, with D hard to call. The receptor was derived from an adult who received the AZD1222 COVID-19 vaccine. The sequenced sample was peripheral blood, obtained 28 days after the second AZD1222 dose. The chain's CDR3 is CASSGVGRYEQYF. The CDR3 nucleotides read TGTGCCAGCAGCGGCGTTGGCCGCTACGAGCAGTACTTC.